A single sample is the source of the 27 T cell receptor beta chains below, sequenced in a study of esophageal squamous cell carcinoma under preoperative chemotherapy. MiXCR, applied by TCRdb to the PCR reads, yields one record per CDR3 protein. Of about 32,000 distinct CDR3 sequences in the sample, around 50% are singletons; the top ten hold around 23%. As to time point: after preoperative PTX-NDP chemotherapy. Sampling was done from a patient given preoperative chemotherapy. These receptor sequences come from a human donor with esophageal squamous cell carcinoma. The donor label of this sample is uncertain.

This clonotype has only one observation. This chain uses TRBV6-2 or TRBV6-3 with TRBJ1-5, with D hard to call. CDR1 is MNHEY and CDR2 is SVGEGT in the germline V gene. This CDR3 has 16 residues. V was cut by 0 bases and J by 0 bases, with 9 bases left in between. The CDR3 DNA sequence: TGTGCCAGCAGTTACTCGGGAGGGATTAGCAATCAGCCCCAGCATTTT. Translation gives CASSYSGGISNQPQHF.

This clonotype is large (0.1 to 1%) within its sample. The chain is built from TRBV7-2 and TRBJ2-3; D call uncertain. Germline CDR1 SGHTA, CDR2 FQGNSA. V lost 5 bases to trimming and J lost 6 bases, with 21 bases between them. The CDR3 is 16 residues long. CDR3 sequence reads: CASSPRDAGIGDTQYF. CDR3 coding DNA: TGTGCCAGCAGCCCTCGAGATGCAGGCATCGGGGATACGCAGTATTTT.

This clonotype was found a few times. V is TRBV6-5 and J is TRBJ2-1, with 9 bases matching TRBD2. Per germline, CDR1 MNHEY and CDR2 SVGAGI. The CDR3 is made up of 17 amino acids. Trimming took 0 bases from V and 3 from J; bases not matched to a gene: 6. CDR3 sequence reads: CASSYSPLAGIYNEQFF. In nucleotides, the CDR3 is TGTGCCAGCAGTTACTCACCGCTAGCGGGGATCTACAATGAGCAGTTCTTC.

The genes are TRBV7-9 and TRBJ2-1; D not certain. The DNA end is more similar to TRBJ2-5, so the J call may be wrong. CDR3 length: 11 amino acids. Germline V lookup: CDR1 SEHNR, CDR2 FQNEAQ (reference sequence). The DNA for the CDR3 is TGTGCCAGCAGGACGGAAGAGACCCAGTACTTC. This encodes CASRTEETQYF.

Details on this clonotype: Germline and junction disagree at one end, which may indicate a read error. V gene TRBV12-3 or TRBV12-4 combines with J gene TRBJ2-3, with a possible D match to TRBD1 (6 bases). CDR3 size: 15 residues. The CDR3: CASSQGRLATDTQYF. The CDR3 DNA reads TGTGCCAGCAGTCAGGGGCGGCTAGCCACAGATACTCAGTATTTC.

This clonotype was detected many times. The J gene is TRBJ2-4, the V gene TRBV6-1; D not resolved. The CDR3 runs to 15 residues. The ends were cut back, 6 bases at V and 0 bases at J, with 12 bases in the middle. Per the germline V gene, CDR1 is MNHNS and CDR2 is SASEGT. In DNA, the CDR3 is TGTGCCAGCAGCCCGGTAGTGGGAGCCAAAAACATTCAGTACTTC. It specifies CASSPVVGAKNIQYF.

This clonotype was seen more than once but under ten times. The chain couples TRBV7-6 to TRBJ2-3, with TRBD2 identical over 13 bases. The junction had 4 bases not matched to a gene; V was cut back by 5 bases and J by 2 bases. CDR3 length: 16 amino acids. Germline V gene data show CDR1 as SGHVS and CDR2 as FNYEAQ. This chain's CDR3 is CASSLGTSGATDTQYF. Written as DNA, the CDR3 is TGTGCCAGCAGCCTAGGGACTAGCGGGGCCACAGATACGCAGTATTTT.

On this clonotype: Sequence at one end of the junction differs from germline and may be a read error. The V gene is TRBV7-6, the J gene TRBJ2-2, with D tentatively TRBD1 (6 bases). The DNA end is more similar to TRBJ2-3, so the J call may be wrong. Looked up from germline, CDR1 is SGHVS and CDR2 is FNYEAQ. CDR3 length: 15 amino acids. The CDR3 region is CASAIRTDNTDAQYF. The CDR3 DNA is TGTGCCAGCGCTATCCGGACAGATAACACAGATGCGCAGTATTTT.

The chain has TRBV12-3 or TRBV12-4 and TRBJ2-4; 11 bases match TRBD2. This CDR3 region has 16 residues. This CDR3 is CASRTTSGGAKDMQYF. The DNA for the CDR3 is TGTGCGAGCCGTACTACTAGCGGGGGAGCCAAAGATATGCAGTACTTC.

This clonotype was counted at least ten times. The rearrangement joins TRBV12-3 or TRBV12-4 to TRBJ1-6; tentatively, D is TRBD1 (5 bases). The length of the CDR3 is 16 residues. The V end was cut by 7 bases, the J end by 4 bases, with 17 bases between. CDR3 bases: TGTGCCAGCACCCCAGGGAGGGCAGCTTATAATTCACCCCTCCACTTT. Its translation is CASTPGRAAYNSPLHF.

This clonotype showed up just a few times. V usage is TRBV5-6 and J usage is TRBJ1-4, with 10 bases that match TRBD1. The germline V gene encodes CDR1 SGHDT and CDR2 YYEEEE. CDR3 length: 15 residues. Trimming cost V 0 bases and J 7 bases; bases outside gene matches: 3. The CDR3 bases are TGTGCCAGCAGCTTGGGACAGGGGGCGGGTGAAAAACTGTTTTTT. It specifies CASSLGQGAGEKLFF.

About this clonotype itself: At one boundary the junction diverges from the germline segment, which might be a read error. The V call is TRBV6-1, the J call TRBJ2-3, with D possibly TRBD2 on 6 matching bases. The CDR3 covers 16 residues. CDR1 and CDR2 from the germline V gene are MNHNS and SASEGT. CDR3 coding DNA: TGTGCCAGCAGGGGATGCGGGGCCCGGGACCCAGAGACGCAGTATTTT. This gives the protein CASRGCGARDPETQYF.

Concerning this clonotype itself: This CDR3 fails to terminate in the conserved phenylalanine or tryptophan, so it likely reflects a read error. The DNA is left out, because the CDR3 cannot be placed on it with certainty; the CDR3 is given as TCRdb lists it. This chain uses TRBV7-2 with TRBJ2-5; the table's D call, TRBD2, has no DNA check behind it. The CDR3 extends over 16 residues, inclusive of both ends. Germline V gene sequence: CDR1 SGHTA, CDR2 FQGNSA. This CDR3 reads CASSSGRGAPRETRFS.

The V and J genes are TRBV5-3 and TRBJ1-4, with D unresolved. TRBV5-3 counts as an open reading frame of uncertain function. The V end lost 7 bases, the J end lost 7 bases, and 11 bases lay between the germline ends. The CDR3 has 12 amino acids. The CDR3 loop reads CARFLLSEKLFF. The CDR3 nucleotides are TGTGCCAGATTTCTACTATCTGAAAAACTGTTTTTT.

This clonotype came up once. This chain links TRBV12-3 or TRBV12-4 with TRBJ2-4; D possibly matches TRBD1 or TRBD2 (5 bases each). The CDR3 has 13 residues. The V end lost 11 bases, the J end lost 13 bases, and 24 bases lay between the germline ends. The CDR3 DNA reads TGTGCCTCGGGGCTGAGAGCCAAAAATATGCAGTACTTC. Its protein product is CASGLRAKNMQYF.

This clonotype was counted once. This rearrangement joins TRBV5-4 to TRBJ2-3, with D tentatively TRBD2 (6 bases). The CDR3 runs 15 residues. V was trimmed by 4 bases and J by 0 bases, leaving 12 bases between them. Germline V gene lookup returns CDR1 SGHNT and CDR2 YYREEE (reference sequence). CDR3 sequence (DNA): TGTGCCAGCAGCGGGGGGACGACTAGCACAGATACGCAGTATTTT. This sequence encodes CASSGGTTSTDTQYF.

A note on this clonotype: The junction departs from the called germline gene at one end, perhaps through a read error. V is TRBV6-1 and J is TRBJ2-5, with D maybe TRBD1 (6 bases). CDR3 length: 16 amino acids. Per the germline V gene, CDR1 is MNHNS and CDR2 is SASEGT. In nucleotides, the CDR3 is TGTGCCAGCGCGCGCAACGAGGGGGACGGGCAAGATACCCAGTACTTC. Its translation is CASARNEGDGQDTQYF.

The V and J genes are TRBV20-1 and TRBJ2-3; TRBD2 agrees at 13 bases. Trimming at V came to 3 bases and at J to 2 bases, leaving 8 bases not matched to a gene. Looked up from germline, CDR1 is DFQATT and CDR2 is SNEGSKA (reference sequence). This CDR3 is 17 amino acids long. The CDR3 bases are TGCAGTGCTAGGACTAGCGGGGGGCCTGATATCACAGATACGCAGTATTTT. Translated: CSARTSGGPDITDTQYF.

About this clonotype: Compared with germline, one end of the junction differs, possibly owing to a read error. This sequence joins TRBV7-2 and TRBJ2-4; 15 positions agree with TRBD2. In germline, CDR1 is SGHTA, CDR2 FQGNSA. This CDR3 has 17 residues. The CDR3 protein is CASSYRTSGGGENTQYF. CDR3 coding DNA: TGTGCCAGCAGCTACCGGACTAGCGGGGGGGGGGAAAACACTCAGTATTTC.

CDR3 loop: CASSDDTARGPRDTQYF. Written as DNA, the CDR3 is TGTGCCAGCAGTGACGACACAGCGCGGGGGCCCAGAGACACGCAGTACTTC. V usage is TRBV6-1 and J usage is TRBJ2-4, with D possibly matching TRBD2 (7 bases). Trimming took off 3 bases at V and 13 bases at J, with 28 bases between the two ends. This CDR3 has 17 amino acids. Looked up from germline, CDR1 is MNHNS and CDR2 is SASEGT.

Comment on this clonotype: At one of its ends the junction is not consistent with the germline gene, which may arise from a read error. The chain joins TRBV6-8 to TRBJ2-3; either TRBD1 or TRBD2 may fit D (5 bases each). The CDR3 has 16 residues. The germline CDR1 and CDR2 sequences are MNHGY and SAAAGT. This CDR3 reads CASSVSGRCGTDMQYF. The CDR3 coding sequence is TGTGCCAGCAGTGTATCGGGGCGGTGTGGCACAGACATGCAGTATTTC.

This clonotype was counted between two and nine times. V usage is TRBV6-2 or TRBV6-3 and J usage is TRBJ2-1; no clear D. The end of the DNA aligns better with TRBJ2-7, so the J call may be wrong. CDR3 length: 13 residues. CDR1 and CDR2 (germline): MNHEY, SVGEGT. CDR3 protein: CATRSTLTYEQYF. Written as DNA, the CDR3 is TGTGCCACTCGTTCTACCCTGACATACGAGCAGTACTTC.

A remark on this clonotype: It may be a read error: a sequence one base away is much more abundant. The chain combines TRBV11-3 with TRBJ2-2, with D tentatively TRBD2 (6 bases). Germline V gene data show CDR1 as SGHNT and CDR2 as YENEEA. CDR3 length: 15 residues. The V end lost 6 bases, the J end lost 4 bases, and 15 bases lay between the germline ends. This chain's CDR3 is CASRPRTGGTGELFF. The CDR3 region has the DNA TGTGCCAGCAGACCCAGGACCGGGGGCACCGGGGAGCTGTTTTTT.

In this sample, this clonotype turned up many times. This chain links TRBV12-3 or TRBV12-4 with TRBJ2-2; TRBD1 matches 8 bases. Losses at the gene ends were 6 bases for V and 5 bases for J; bases not matched to a gene: 8. This CDR3 region has 15 residues. CDR3 loop: CASSPWGQATGELFF. CDR3 DNA sequence: TGTGCCAGCAGCCCGTGGGGACAGGCGACCGGGGAGCTGTTTTTT.

With respect to this clonotype: A read error may account for a junction end that differs from germline. The genes are TRBV7-2 and TRBJ2-4, with 8 nucleotides matching TRBD2. The CDR3 has 15 residues. Germline CDR1 reads SGHTA; CDR2 reads FQGNSA. The CDR3: CGSGSGGGDKDMQYF. The DNA for the CDR3 is TGTGGCAGCGGCTCGGGGGGGGGAGACAAAGACATGCAGTACTTC.

This clonotype was found a few times. This chain connects TRBV7-6 to TRBJ2-5; D possibly corresponds to TRBD2 (7 bases). The CDR3 sequence is 14 residues long. Germline V gene lookup returns CDR1 SGHVS and CDR2 FNYEAQ. Here the CDR3 reads CAGRGGRVQETQYF. Written as DNA, the CDR3 is TGTGCGGGGCGCGGGGGCCGTGTCCAAGAGACCCAGTACTTC.

Notes on this clonotype: Germline is not matched at one junction end, which may reflect a read error. This chain joins TRBV7-2 and TRBJ2-4, with TRBD2 identical over 11 bases. Germline V gene sequence: CDR1 SGHTA, CDR2 FQGNSA. The CDR3 has 16 residues. This CDR3 reads CASSLLAGGATDIQYF. CDR3 DNA sequence: TGTGCCAGCAGCTTACTAGCGGGGGGAGCCACAGATATTCAGTACTTT.